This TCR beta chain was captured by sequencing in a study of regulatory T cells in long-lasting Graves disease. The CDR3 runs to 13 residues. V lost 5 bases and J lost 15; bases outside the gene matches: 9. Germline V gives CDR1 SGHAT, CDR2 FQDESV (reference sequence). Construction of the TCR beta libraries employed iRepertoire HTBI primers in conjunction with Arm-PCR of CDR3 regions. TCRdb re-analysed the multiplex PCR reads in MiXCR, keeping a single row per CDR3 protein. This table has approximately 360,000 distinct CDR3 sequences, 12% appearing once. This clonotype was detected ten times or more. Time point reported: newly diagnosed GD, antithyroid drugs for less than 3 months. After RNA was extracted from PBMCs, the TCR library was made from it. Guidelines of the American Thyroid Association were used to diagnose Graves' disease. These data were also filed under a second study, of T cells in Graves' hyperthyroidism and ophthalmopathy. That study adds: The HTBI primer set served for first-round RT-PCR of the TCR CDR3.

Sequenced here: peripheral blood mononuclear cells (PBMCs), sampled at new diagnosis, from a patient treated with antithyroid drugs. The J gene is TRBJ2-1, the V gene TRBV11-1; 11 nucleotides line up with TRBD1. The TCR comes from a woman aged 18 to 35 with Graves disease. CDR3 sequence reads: CASSTAEDRGPFF. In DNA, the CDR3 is TGTGCCAGCAGCACAGCGGAGGACAGGGGGCCGTTCTTC.